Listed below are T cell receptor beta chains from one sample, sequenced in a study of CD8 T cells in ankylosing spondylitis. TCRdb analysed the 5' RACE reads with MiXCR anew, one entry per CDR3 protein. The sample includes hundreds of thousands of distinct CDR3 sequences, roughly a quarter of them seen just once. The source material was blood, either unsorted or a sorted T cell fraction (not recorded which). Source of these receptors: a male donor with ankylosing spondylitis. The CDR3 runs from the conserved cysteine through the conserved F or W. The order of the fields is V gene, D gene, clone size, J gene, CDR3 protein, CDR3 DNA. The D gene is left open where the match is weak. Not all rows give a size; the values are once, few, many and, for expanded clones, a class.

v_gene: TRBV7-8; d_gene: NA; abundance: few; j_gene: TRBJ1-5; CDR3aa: CASSLDFDSNQPQHF; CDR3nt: TGTGCCAGCAGCTTGGACTTTGACAGCAATCAGCCCCAGCATTTT
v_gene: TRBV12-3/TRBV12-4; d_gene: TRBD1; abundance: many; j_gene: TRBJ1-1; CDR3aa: CASSLGQGRNTEAFF; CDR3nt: TGTGCCAGCAGTCTCGGACAGGGGAGGAACACTGAAGCTTTCTTT
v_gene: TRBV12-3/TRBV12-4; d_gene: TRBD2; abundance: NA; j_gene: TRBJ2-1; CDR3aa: CASSRQSAGLNNEQFF; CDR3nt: TGTGCCAGCAGCCGACAGTCAGCGGGGCTAAACAATGAGCAGTTCTTC
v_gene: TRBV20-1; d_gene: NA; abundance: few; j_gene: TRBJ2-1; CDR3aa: CSAEPDRF; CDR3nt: TGCAGTGCTGAGCCCGATCGATTC
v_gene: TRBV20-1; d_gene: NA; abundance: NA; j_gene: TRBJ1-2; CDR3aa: CSAVRGMENYGYTF; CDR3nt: TGCAGTGCAGTCCGGGGGATGGAGAACTATGGCTACACCTTC
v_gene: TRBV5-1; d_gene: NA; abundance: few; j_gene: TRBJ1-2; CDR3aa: CASSLAPGKPGYTF; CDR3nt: TGCGCCAGCAGCTTGGCTCCGGGAAAGCCTGGCTACACCTTC
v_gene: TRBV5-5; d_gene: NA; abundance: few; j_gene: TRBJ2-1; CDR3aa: CASSWGVNEQFF; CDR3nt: TGTGCCAGCAGCTGGGGTGTCAATGAGCAGTTCTTC
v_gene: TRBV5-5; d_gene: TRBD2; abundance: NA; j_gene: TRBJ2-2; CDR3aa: CASSAGLNTGELFF; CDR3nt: TGTGCCAGCAGCGCGGGACTAAACACCGGGGAGCTGTTTTTT
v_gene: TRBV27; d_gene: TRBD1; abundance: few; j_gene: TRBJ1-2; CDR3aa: CASSLDRGFGGYTF; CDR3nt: TGTGCCAGCAGTTTGGACAGGGGTTTTGGTGGCTACACCTTC
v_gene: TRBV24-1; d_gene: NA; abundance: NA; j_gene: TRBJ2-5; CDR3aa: CATSDSLVGETQYF; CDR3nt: TGTGCCACCAGTGATTCCCTGGTGGGGGAGACCCAGTACTTC
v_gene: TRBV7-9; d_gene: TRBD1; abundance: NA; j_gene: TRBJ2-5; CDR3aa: CASSRYRGGQETQYF; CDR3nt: TGTGCCAGCAGCCGTTACAGGGGCGGCCAAGAGACCCAGTACTTC
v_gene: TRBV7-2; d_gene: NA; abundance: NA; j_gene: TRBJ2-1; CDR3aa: CASSPGINSFNEQFF; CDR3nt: TGTGCCAGCAGCCCTGGGATTAATTCCTTCAATGAGCAGTTCTTC
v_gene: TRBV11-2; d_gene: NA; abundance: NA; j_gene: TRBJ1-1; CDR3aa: CASSPTGSWPEAFF; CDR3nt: TGTGCCAGCAGCCCTACAGGGTCTTGGCCTGAAGCTTTCTTT